These 14 T cell receptor beta chains were sequenced from one sample in a study of cytomegalovirus exposure and HLA in healthy donors. 60 Vbeta and 13 Jbeta primers were used in PCR. The table came from immunoSEQ multiplex PCR; TCRdb's copy has only in-frame clones and leaves some out. Here the sample spans approximately 100,000 clones, approximately 80% being singletons. Sequenced sample: PBMCs. These receptors came from a middle-aged woman in good health and CMV-seropositive.

The V and J genes are TRBV9 and TRBJ2-1; 9 bases line up with TRBD2. V lost 0 bases to trimming and J lost 3 bases; unmatched junction nucleotides: 4. Germline CDR1 is SGDLS and CDR2 is YYNGEE. CDR3 size: 16 residues. The CDR3 DNA sequence: TGTGCCAGCAGCGTAGGGGTACTAGCGGGCTACAATGAGCAGTTCTTC. Protein sequence: CASSVGVLAGYNEQFF.

The gene calls are TRBV18 and TRBJ1-2; 8 bases fit TRBD1. The V segment lost 2 bases and the J segment 2 bases; nucleotides outside the gene matches: 7. This CDR3 spans 16 amino acids. The germline V gene has CDR1 KGHSH and CDR2 LQKENI. The CDR3 sequence is CASSPYHGQGNYGYTF. The CDR3, as DNA: TGTGCCAGCTCACCATACCACGGACAGGGAAACTATGGCTACACCTTC.

The chain is built from TRBV7-9 and TRBJ1-5; possibly TRBD1 for D (6 bases). Germline CDR1 SEHNR, CDR2 FQNEAQ (reference sequence). This CDR3 has 14 residues. Deletions cut 2 bases from V and 8 bases from J, with 13 bases between. The CDR3: CASSLMGAGEPQHF. CDR3 coding DNA: TGTGCCAGCAGCTTAATGGGGGCAGGAGAGCCCCAGCATTTT.

The V gene is TRBV2, the J gene TRBJ2-2, with 8 bases that match TRBD2. This CDR3 has 14 amino acids. Germline-derived CDR1 and CDR2 are SNHLY and FYNNEI. V gave up 7 bases and J gave up 1 base; unmatched junction bases: 2. The CDR3 DNA sequence: TGTGCCAGCAAGCTAGCGGGGAACACCGGGGAGCTGTTTTTT. Translated: CASKLAGNTGELFF.

The chain couples TRBV5-1 to TRBJ2-3; 10 bases align to TRBD2. CDR3 size: 17 residues. V lost 0 bases, J lost 1 base, and 5 bases stayed unmatched. Germline V gene data show CDR1 as SGHRS and CDR2 as YFSETQ. In DNA form, the CDR3 reads TGCGCCAGCAGCTTGGCAACCACTAGCGGGGGCACAGATACGCAGTATTTT. This codes for CASSLATTSGGTDTQYF.

The chain carries TRBV6-6 and TRBJ1-2; 8 positions agree with TRBD1. With V trimmed by 6 bases and J by 7 bases, 7 bases remained unmatched. The CDR3 consists of 13 residues. Germline values: CDR1 MNHNY, CDR2 SVGAGI (reference sequence). The CDR3: CASRGTGSPGYTF. The CDR3 coding sequence is TGTGCCAGCAGGGGGACAGGTAGCCCTGGCTACACCTTC.

V usage is TRBV5-6 and J usage is TRBJ2-7; 7 bases are a match to TRBD2. The junction had 6 bases not matched to a gene; V was cut back by 3 bases and J by 6 bases. Per the germline V gene, CDR1 is SGHDT and CDR2 is YYEEEE. The CDR3 contains 13 residues. The CDR3 DNA reads TGTGCCAGCAGCTCGCCGACTAGCCCCGAGCAGTACTTC. Its translation: CASSSPTSPEQYF.

This chain uses TRBV5-1 with TRBJ2-7; the D gene is possibly TRBD1 (6 bases). This CDR3 region has 14 residues. V shed 0 bases and J shed 3 bases, with 10 bases lying between them. The germline CDR1 and CDR2 sequences are SGHRS and YFSETQ. CDR3 sequence reads: CASSLAGDYYEQYF. The DNA of the CDR3 is TGCGCCAGCAGCTTGGCAGGGGATTACTACGAGCAGTACTTC.

The V and J genes are TRBV7-3 and TRBJ1-2; TRBD1 matches 8 bases. The V gene's germline CDR1 is SGHTA and CDR2 FQGTGA. The CDR3 is made up of 13 amino acids. V gave up 4 bases and J gave up 7 bases; unmatched junction bases: 5. The CDR3 DNA follows: TGTGCCAGCAGCTCCGGGGGACAGGCTGGCTACACCTTC. It codes for CASSSGGQAGYTF.

The CDR3: CASSRGAGYEQFF. CDR3 nucleotide sequence: TGTGCCAGCAGTCGGGGGGCAGGCTATGAGCAGTTCTTC. The chain recombines TRBV14 with TRBJ2-1, with D perhaps TRBD2 (7 bases). V lost 6 bases and J lost 8, with 14 bases in between. The CDR3 sequence is 13 residues long. CDR1 is SGHDN, CDR2 FVKESK, per germline.

This clone was found once. The rearrangement links TRBV11-2 to TRBJ1-1; D perhaps matches TRBD1 (5 bases). Between the trimmed V and J ends, which lost 5 bases and 4 bases, there was a span of 20 bases. CDR1 is SGHAT, CDR2 FQNNGV, per germline. This CDR3 is built from 16 residues. CDR3 protein: CASSPNIGARGTEAFF. The CDR3 nucleotides are TGTGCCAGCAGCCCAAACATCGGGGCGCGGGGCACTGAAGCTTTCTTT.

The V call is TRBV30, the J call TRBJ2-7, with 7 bases lining up with TRBD2. From germline, CDR1 is GTSNPN and CDR2 SVGIG (reference sequence). V lost 8 bases to trimming and J lost 5 bases; unmatched junction nucleotides: 15. CDR3 size: 14 residues. The CDR3, as DNA: TGTGCCCTCGGAAGAGGACTAGTTGAAAACGAGCAGTACTTC. The encoded protein is CALGRGLVENEQYF.

V and J are TRBV5-1 and TRBJ1-4; tentatively, D is TRBD1 (5 bases). Germline CDR1 and CDR2: SGHRS and YFSETQ. V lost 5 bases and J lost 3, with 11 bases in between. The CDR3 has 14 residues. Here the CDR3 DNA reads TGCGCCAGCAGGGAGACAGTATCTAATGAAAAACTGTTTTTT. As protein: CASRETVSNEKLFF.

In its sample, this clone was seen a few times. V gene TRBV25-1 combines with J gene TRBJ2-7; D is perhaps TRBD1 (6 bases). The CDR3 has 13 amino acids. V was cut by 7 bases and J by 0 bases, with 10 bases left in between. In germline, CDR1 is MGHDK, CDR2 SYGVNS. The chain's CDR3 is CASTGQSSYEQYF. The CDR3 region has the DNA TGTGCCAGCACCGGACAGAGCTCCTACGAGCAGTACTTC.